These 14 T cell receptor beta chains were all obtained from the same sample, sequenced in a study of blood T cell repertoires in COVID-19. Method: immunoSEQ multiplex PCR; TCRdb's copy keeps in-frame clones and lacks some. Of roughly 57,000 clones in the sample, 70% to 90% are singletons; the top ten hold about a fifth. The sample taken for sequencing was peripheral blood. These receptors were collected from a human donor in a cohort sampled during active COVID-19.

The chain carries TRBV23-1 and TRBJ2-4, with TRBD1 identical over 7 bases. TRBV23-1 is treated as an ORF (open reading frame) with a function not yet certain. With V trimmed by 1 base and J by 10 bases, 7 bases remained unmatched. The CDR3 is 14 amino acids. CDR3 loop: CASSQWGDRAIQYF. The CDR3 DNA sequence: TGCGCCAGCAGTCAATGGGGAGACAGGGCAATTCAGTACTTC.

The rearrangement joins TRBV5-1 to TRBJ1-4; D remains ambiguous. The CDR3 runs 13 residues. The germline V and J ends were trimmed by 1 base and 8 bases, with 9 bases remaining between them. The V gene's germline CDR1 is SGHRS and CDR2 YFSETQ. The CDR3 is CASSLQQKEKLFF. DNA of the CDR3: TGCGCCAGCAGCTTGCAACAGAAAGAAAAACTGTTTTTT. The variable domain in full, completed from reference TRBV5-1 and TRBJ1-4, reads KAGVTQTPRYLIKTRGQQVTLSCSPISGHRSVSWYQQTPGQGLQFLFEYFSETQRNKGNFPGRFSGRQFSNSRSEMNVSTLELGDSALYLCASSLQQKEKLFFGSGTQLSVL.

The gene calls are TRBV27 and TRBJ1-5; D gene uncertain. Trimming took 2 bases from V and 7 from J, leaving 9 bases between them. The V gene's germline CDR1 is MNHEY and CDR2 SMNVEV (reference sequence). The CDR3 is made up of 13 amino acids. CDR3 in DNA: TGTGCCAGCAGTTTAGTGTTTGGCCAGCCCCAGCATTTT. Protein sequence: CASSLVFGQPQHF.

The genes are TRBV24-1 and TRBJ2-5; D perhaps matches TRBD1 (6 bases). V lost 0 bases and J 3 bases, leaving 13 bases between the germline ends. Germline lookup yields CDR1 KGHDR and CDR2 SFDVKD. The CDR3 is 16 amino acids. CDR3 in DNA: TGTGCCACCAGTGATTTGACCCAGGGGTCGAAAGAGACCCAGTACTTC. Protein: CATSDLTQGSKETQYF.

This clone occurred once. V and J are TRBV6-2 or TRBV6-3 and TRBJ1-1, with 7 bases aligning to TRBD1. CDR3 length equals 15 residues. V was pared by 5 bases and J by 0 bases, with 6 bases of the junction left unmatched. From germline, CDR1 is MNHEY and CDR2 SVGEGT. The CDR3 coding sequence is TGTGCCAGCAGTCCCGAAGGGGGCATGAACACTGAAGCTTTCTTT. Its translation is CASSPEGGMNTEAFF.

V and J are TRBV7-2 and TRBJ2-7; 10 nucleotides align to TRBD2. After removal of 2 bases from V and 0 bases from J, the junction contained 10 bases not matched to a gene. The CDR3 consists of 18 residues. The V gene's germline CDR1 is SGHTA and CDR2 FQGNSA. CDR3 protein: CASSLSAGGPIGSYEQYF. The CDR3 DNA sequence: TGTGCCAGCAGCTTATCAGCGGGGGGGCCTATTGGCTCCTACGAGCAGTACTTC.

The J gene is TRBJ2-7, the V gene TRBV18; D gene unclear. Germline assignment: CDR1 KGHSH and CDR2 LQKENI. This CDR3 spans 15 amino acids. V lost 3 bases, J lost 5 bases, and 17 bases lay in between. The CDR3 spells CASSPFQETADEQYF. CDR3 nucleotide sequence: TGTGCCAGCTCACCTTTTCAAGAGACTGCGGACGAGCAGTACTTC.

V usage is TRBV3-1 (or the pseudogene TRBV3-2) and J usage is TRBJ1-3, with a tentative D call TRBD1 (5 bases). Trimming shortened V by 6 bases and J by 0 bases, and 12 bases separated the two germline ends. In germline, CDR1 is LGHDT, CDR2 YNNKEL (reference sequence). The CDR3 loop spans 15 amino acids. CDR3 sequence: CASSLLTVSGNTIYF. In nucleotides, the CDR3 is TGTGCCAGCAGTCTCCTGACAGTCTCTGGAAACACCATATATTTT.

This clone has just a few counts. V usage is TRBV19 and J usage is TRBJ1-5; 7 nucleotides agree with TRBD1. The CDR3 totals 13 residues. In germline, CDR1 is LNHDA, CDR2 SQIVND (reference sequence). With 6 bases clipped from V and 5 bases from J, the junction kept 4 bases outside the gene matches. The CDR3 DNA is TGTGCCAGTAGCCCCGACAGGGATCAGCCCCAGCATTTT. Its translation is CASSPDRDQPQHF.

This rearrangement joins TRBV3-1 (or the pseudogene TRBV3-2) to TRBJ1-5; possible D gene TRBD1, 5 bases. The ends were cut back, 0 bases at V and 7 bases at J, with 10 bases in the middle. From germline, CDR1 is LGHDT and CDR2 YNNKEL (reference sequence). CDR3 size: 14 residues. CDR3 bases: TGTGCCAGCAGCCAAGAAGAAGGGGAACAGCCCCAGCATTTT. Translation: CASSQEEGEQPQHF.

The J gene is TRBJ1-1, the V gene TRBV7-9, with 7 bases matching TRBD1. Per the germline V gene, CDR1 is SEHNR and CDR2 is FQNEAQ (reference sequence). This CDR3 region has 16 residues. V was pared by 5 bases and J by 1 base, with 10 bases of the junction left unmatched. In DNA, the CDR3 is TGTGCCAGCAGCGAACGCTGGCAGGGGGGGAACACTGAAGCTTTCTTT. Translating gives CASSERWQGGNTEAFF.

This chain links TRBV12-3 or TRBV12-4 with TRBJ2-7; TRBD1 aligns across 8 bases. CDR3 length equals 13 residues. V gave up 6 bases and J gave up 3 bases; unmatched junction bases: 4. Written as DNA, the CDR3 is TGTGCCAGCAGCACCGGGACAGGCTACGAGCAGTACTTC. This codes for CASSTGTGYEQYF.

The V call is TRBV10-1, the J call TRBJ1-4; D is unclear. Germline CDR1 is WNHNN and CDR2 is SYGVQD (reference sequence). The CDR3 is made up of 14 amino acids. V was clipped by 0 bases and J by 8 bases, with 10 bases between them. In nucleotides, the CDR3 is TGCGCCAGCAGTGAGTCGATTACGGGGGAAAAACTGTTTTTT. Protein sequence: CASSESITGEKLFF.

The gene calls are TRBV5-6 and TRBJ1-3; 7 bases map to TRBD1. This CDR3 has 15 amino acids. Trimming cost V 6 bases and J 0 bases; bases outside gene matches: 6. CDR1 and CDR2 from the germline V gene are SGHDT and YYEEEE. The CDR3 here is CASTTGVNSGNTIYF. The CDR3 DNA sequence: TGTGCCAGCACCACAGGGGTAAACTCTGGAAACACCATATATTTT.